This is a list of T cell receptor beta chains from one sample in a study of Graves' ophthalmopathy and Graves' hyperthyroidism. TCRdb recomputed calls from the multiplex PCR reads with MiXCR, one row per CDR3 protein. The sample yields approximately 1.2 million distinct CDR3 sequences, 36% seen once. Sequenced input: peripheral blood or thyroid tissue (not recorded which). The source is an adult man with Graves' hyperthyroidism. CDR3s include the opening cysteine and the closing phenylalanine or tryptophan. D genes are given only for firm matches. Expanded clones get a size class; other rows say once, few or many, or leave the size out.

TRBV7-8,many,TRBJ1-2,-,TGTGCCAGCAGCTTATGGTCCGGGGGGGGCGCTCGTGTGGATGGCTACACCTTC,CASSLWSGGGARVDGYTF
TRBV11-2,many,TRBJ1-2,-,TGTGCCAGCAGCTGGCAGAGAGGCTATGGCTACACCTTC,CASSWQRGYGYTF
TRBV12-3/TRBV12-4,many,TRBJ1-2,-,TGTGCCACCCGTTGGGGGAATCGCTACACCTTC,CATRWGNRYTF
TRBV9,many,TRBJ1-3,-,TGTGCCAGCAGCGAAACGGATTCTGGAAACACCATATATTTT,CASSETDSGNTIYF
TRBV3-1,few,TRBJ1-5,-,TGTGCCAGCAGCCAAGGCGCGGCAGGGGCCTACAATCAGCCCCAGCATTTT,CASSQGAAGAYNQPQHF
TRBV7-9,-,TRBJ2-5,-,TGTGCCAGCCGCCGGGAGTTGGGGGGTTTGGAGACCCAGTACTTC,CASRRELGGLETQYF
TRBV9,many,TRBJ1-2,-,TGTGCCAGCAGCGTAGTACAGGGCCATGGCTACACCTTC,CASSVVQGHGYTF
TRBV4-3,few,TRBJ1-3,-,TGCGCCAGCAGCCAAGCGGGACGGATTACTGGAAACACCATATATTTT,CASSQAGRITGNTIYF
TRBV12-3/TRBV12-4,many,TRBJ1-2,TRBD1,TGTGCCAGCCTAGATCCGGGACAGGGTAACTATGGCTACACCTTC,CASLDPGQGNYGYTF
TRBV10-3,once,TRBJ2-7,TRBD2,TGTGCCATCAGTGGTCTAGCGGGGGCGGTCGAGCAGTACTTC,CAISGLAGAVEQYF
TRBV7-9,-,TRBJ2-7,-,TGTGCCAGCACCTACCGGGGGTCAGTAACCTACGAGCAGTACTTC,CASTYRGSVTYEQYF
TRBV11-1,-,TRBJ2-7,TRBD2,TGCGCCAGCAGCCAAGTCGCGGGAGAGGACGAGCAGTACTTC,CASSQVAGEDEQYF
TRBV2,many,TRBJ1-2,-,TGTGCCAGCAGTGTGGCAGGGAACTATGGCTACACCTTC,CASSVAGNYGYTF
TRBV7-2,-,TRBJ2-5,-,TGTGCCAGCAGTCGACATGGCAATCAGCCCCAGTACTTC,CASSRHGNQPQYF
TRBV11-2,many,TRBJ2-7,-,TGTGCCAGCAGCTTAGAAGGGGCGTCATCCTACGAGCAGTACTTC,CASSLEGASSYEQYF
TRBV7-9,once,TRBJ2-7,-,TGTGCCAGCAGCACAGGGAAATCCTACGAGCAGTACTTC,CASSTGKSYEQYF
TRBV19,few,TRBJ2-5,TRBD2,TGTGCCAGTTCCGGGACTAGGCAAGAGACCCAGTACTTC,CASSGTRQETQYF
TRBV7-8,-,TRBJ2-5,-,TGTGCCAGCAGCTTGAGTCGACTAACGGGGTTTAGGGAGACCCAGTACTTC,CASSLSRLTGFRETQYF
TRBV11-2,-,TRBJ2-5,-,TGTGCCAGCAGCTTAGAATGGGCGGGGCGAGAGACCCAGTACTTC,CASSLEWAGRETQYF
TRBV7-3,few,TRBJ2-2,-,TGTGCCAGCAGCTTAAACCCGGGAGCGTACACCGGGGAGCTGTTTTTT,CASSLNPGAYTGELFF
TRBV29-1,many,TRBJ2-5,-,TGCAGCGTTGAAGGGGCTGGCGGAGAGACCCAGTACTTC,CSVEGAGGETQYF
TRBV19,many,TRBJ1-5,TRBD1,TGTGCCAGTAGTACCCAAGGTTGGGGACAGGGTTCCCAGCCCCAGCATTTT,CASSTQGWGQGSQPQHF
TRBV10-3,-,TRBJ2-5,TRBD1,TGTGCCATCAGTGAGGGGACAGGGGGCGAGACCCAGTACTTC,CAISEGTGGETQYF
TRBV7-6,many,TRBJ2-7,-,TGTGCCAGCAGCGAGGGACCTCTATACGAGCAGTACTTC,CASSEGPLYEQYF
TRBV14,many,TRBJ2-5,-,TGTGCCAGCAGCCAAGGTCGGGACGACGAGACCCAGTACTTC,CASSQGRDDETQYF
TRBV25-1,once,TRBJ1-3,-,TGTCCCATCAGCTCTGGAAACACCATATATTTT,CPISSGNTIYF
TRBV29-1,many,TRBJ2-5,-,TGCAGCGTTGAAGAGGGAGCGGAGACCCAGTACTTC,CSVEEGAETQYF
TRBV20-1,-,TRBJ2-7,TRBD2,TGCAGTGCTACTCAAGGACTAGCGGGAGGGTACTACGAGCAGTACTTC,CSATQGLAGGYYEQYF
TRBV6-5,few,TRBJ2-5,-,TGTGCCAGCAGTTACGGGCAGACTCAAGAGACCCAGTACTTC,CASSYGQTQETQYF
TRBV5-1,many,TRBJ1-4,-,TGCGCCAGCAGCTTGGCGGGTCGCAATGAAAAACTGTTTTTT,CASSLAGRNEKLFF
TRBV6-5,-,TRBJ2-5,TRBD2,TGTGCCAGCAGTTACTCCCGGGCTAGCGGGGAACAAGAGACCCAGTACTTC,CASSYSRASGEQETQYF
TRBV10-3,once,TRBJ2-2,-,TGTGCCATCAGCTGGGGGAGCGACACCGGGGAGCTGTTTTTT,CAISWGSDTGELFF
TRBV25-1,-,TRBJ1-2,-,TGTGCCACCAACCAGGCTCCTATACAGGGAAATAACTATGGCTACACCTTC,CATNQAPIQGNNYGYTF
TRBV7-9,-,TRBJ2-5,TRBD1,TGTGCCAGCAGCCAAGTATCCGGACAGGGTCGGAAAGAGACCCAGTACTTC,CASSQVSGQGRKETQYF
TRBV29-1,few,TRBJ2-7,-,TGCAGCGCAGGGGTTGGGCCCTACGAGCAGTACTTC,CSAGVGPYEQYF
TRBV30,-,TRBJ1-2,TRBD1,TGTGCCGGCTACCGGGACAGGGAGGCGGGCGGCTACACCTTC,CAGYRDREAGGYTF
TRBV20-1,many,TRBJ1-5,-,TGCAGTGCTAGTTGGGCAAGGGAAGGTCAGCCCCAGCATTTT,CSASWAREGQPQHF
TRBV12-3/TRBV12-4,-,TRBJ2-5,-,TGTGCCAGCAGTTATCGTCGGTTGGATACCCAGTACTTC,CASSYRRLDTQYF
TRBV20-1,-,TRBJ1-2,TRBD1,TGCAGTGCTAGGGACAGGGGGCATTTCTATGGCTACACCTTC,CSARDRGHFYGYTF